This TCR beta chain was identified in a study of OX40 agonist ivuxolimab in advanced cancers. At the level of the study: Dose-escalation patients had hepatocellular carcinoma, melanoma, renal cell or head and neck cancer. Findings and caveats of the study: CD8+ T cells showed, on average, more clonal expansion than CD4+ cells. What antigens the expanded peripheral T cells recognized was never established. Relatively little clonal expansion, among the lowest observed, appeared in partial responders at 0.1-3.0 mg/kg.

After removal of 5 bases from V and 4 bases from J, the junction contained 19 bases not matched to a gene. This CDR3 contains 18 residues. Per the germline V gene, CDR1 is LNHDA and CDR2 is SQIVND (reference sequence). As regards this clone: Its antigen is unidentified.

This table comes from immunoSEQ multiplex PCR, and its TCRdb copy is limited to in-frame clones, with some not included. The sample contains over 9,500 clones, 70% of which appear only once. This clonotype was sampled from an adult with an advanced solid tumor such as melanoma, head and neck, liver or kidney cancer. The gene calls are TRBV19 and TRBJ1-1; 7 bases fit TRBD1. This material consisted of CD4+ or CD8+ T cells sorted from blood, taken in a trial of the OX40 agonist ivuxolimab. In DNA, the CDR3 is TGTGCCAGTAGTCCGCGAGGGGACAGAGCCGGGTTCGGCACTGAAGCTTTCTTT. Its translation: CASSPRGDRAGFGTEAFF.